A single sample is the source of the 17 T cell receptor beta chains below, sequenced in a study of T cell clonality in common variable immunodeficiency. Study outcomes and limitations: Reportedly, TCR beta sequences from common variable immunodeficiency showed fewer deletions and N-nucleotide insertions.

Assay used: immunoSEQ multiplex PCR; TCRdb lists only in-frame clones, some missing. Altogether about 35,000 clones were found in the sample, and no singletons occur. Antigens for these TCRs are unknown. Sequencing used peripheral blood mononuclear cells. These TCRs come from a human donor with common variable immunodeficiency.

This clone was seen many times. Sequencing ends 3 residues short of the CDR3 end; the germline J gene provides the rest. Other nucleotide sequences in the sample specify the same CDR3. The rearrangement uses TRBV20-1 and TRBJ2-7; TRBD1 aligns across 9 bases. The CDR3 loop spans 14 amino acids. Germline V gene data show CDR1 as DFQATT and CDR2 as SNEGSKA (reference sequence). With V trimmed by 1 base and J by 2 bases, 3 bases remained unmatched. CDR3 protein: CSARGTGDTYEQYF. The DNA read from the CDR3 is TGCAGTGCTAGAGGGACAGGGGACACCTACGAG.

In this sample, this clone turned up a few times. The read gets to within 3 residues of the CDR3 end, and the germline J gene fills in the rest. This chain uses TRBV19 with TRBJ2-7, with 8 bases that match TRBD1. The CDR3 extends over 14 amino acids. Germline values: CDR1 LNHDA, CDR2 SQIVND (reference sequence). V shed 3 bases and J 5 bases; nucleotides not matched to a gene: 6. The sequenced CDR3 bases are TGTGCCAGTAGTATTGGACAGGGACTGGACGAG. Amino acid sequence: CASSIGQGLDE. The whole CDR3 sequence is CASSIGQGLDEQYF.

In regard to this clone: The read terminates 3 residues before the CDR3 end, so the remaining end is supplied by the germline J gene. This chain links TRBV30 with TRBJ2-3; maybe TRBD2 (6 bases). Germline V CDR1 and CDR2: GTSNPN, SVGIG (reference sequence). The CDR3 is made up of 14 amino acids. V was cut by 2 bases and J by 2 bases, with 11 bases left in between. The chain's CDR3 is CAWSLVADTDTQYF. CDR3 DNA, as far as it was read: TGTGCCTGGAGTTTGGTAGCGGACACAGATACG.

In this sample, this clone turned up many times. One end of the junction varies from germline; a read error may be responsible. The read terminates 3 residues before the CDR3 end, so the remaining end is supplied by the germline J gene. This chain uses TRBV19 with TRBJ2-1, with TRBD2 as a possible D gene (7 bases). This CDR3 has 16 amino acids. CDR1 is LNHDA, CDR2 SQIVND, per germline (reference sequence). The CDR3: CASSILLGGDYSEQFF. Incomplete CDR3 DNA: TGTGCCAGTAGTATCTTGCTAGGGGGGGATTACAGTGAG.

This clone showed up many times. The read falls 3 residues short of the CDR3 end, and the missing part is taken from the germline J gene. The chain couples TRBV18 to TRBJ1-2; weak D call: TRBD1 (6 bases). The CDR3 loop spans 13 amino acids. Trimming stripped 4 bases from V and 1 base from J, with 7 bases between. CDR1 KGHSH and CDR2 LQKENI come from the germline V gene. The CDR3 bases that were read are TGTGCCAGCTCACTGGACAGTAACTATGGC. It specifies CASSLDSNYG. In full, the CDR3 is CASSLDSNYGYTF.

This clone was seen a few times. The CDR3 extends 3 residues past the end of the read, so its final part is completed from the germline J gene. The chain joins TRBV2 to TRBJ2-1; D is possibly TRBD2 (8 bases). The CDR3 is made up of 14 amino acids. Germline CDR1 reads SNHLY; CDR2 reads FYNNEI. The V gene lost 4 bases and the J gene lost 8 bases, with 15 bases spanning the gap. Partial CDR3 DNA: TGTGCCAGCAGTGCCGGGAGGGGGCGAGATGAG. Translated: CASSAGRGRDE. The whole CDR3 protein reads CASSAGRGRDEQFF.

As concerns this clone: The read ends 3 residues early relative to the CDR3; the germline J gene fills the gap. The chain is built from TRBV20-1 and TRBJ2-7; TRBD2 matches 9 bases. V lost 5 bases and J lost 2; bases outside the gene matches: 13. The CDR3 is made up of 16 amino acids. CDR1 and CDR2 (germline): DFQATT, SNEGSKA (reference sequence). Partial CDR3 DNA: TGCAGTGCTGAAAGGCGAGCGGGGGGTTCTACCTACGAG. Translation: CSAERRAGGSTYE. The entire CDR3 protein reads CSAERRAGGSTYEQYF.

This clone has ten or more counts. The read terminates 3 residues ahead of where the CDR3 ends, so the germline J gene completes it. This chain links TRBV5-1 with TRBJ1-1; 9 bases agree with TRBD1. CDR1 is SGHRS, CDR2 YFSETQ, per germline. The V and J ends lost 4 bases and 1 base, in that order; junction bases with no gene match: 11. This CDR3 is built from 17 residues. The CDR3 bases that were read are TGCGCCAGCAGCGAACGCCCACAGGGGGCGCAGAACACTGAA. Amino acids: CASSERPQGAQNTE. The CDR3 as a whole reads CASSERPQGAQNTEAFF.

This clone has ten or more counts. CDR3 DNA (partial): TGTGCCAGTAGGGGTATGAACACTGAA. It translates to CASRGMNTE. The CDR3 as a whole reads CASRGMNTEAFF. This sequence joins TRBV7-9 and TRBJ1-1; possible D gene TRBD1, 5 bases. The observed sequence ends 3 residues before the CDR3 terminus, with the missing tail filled in from the germline J gene. Trimming took off 9 bases at V and 0 bases at J, with 8 bases between the two ends. The CDR3 runs 12 residues. Germline V gene sequence: CDR1 SEHNR, CDR2 FQNEAQ (reference sequence).

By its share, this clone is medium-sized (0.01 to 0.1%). CDR3 residues: CASSPQFNEQFF. Incomplete CDR3 DNA: TGTGCCAGCAGCCCACAGTTCAATGAG. The chain carries TRBV2 and TRBJ2-1; D unclear. The CDR3 is cut off 3 residues early in the read; its end comes from the germline J gene. CDR3 size: 12 residues. CDR1 and CDR2 (germline): SNHLY, FYNNEI. V lost 6 bases and J 6 bases, leaving 9 bases between the germline ends.

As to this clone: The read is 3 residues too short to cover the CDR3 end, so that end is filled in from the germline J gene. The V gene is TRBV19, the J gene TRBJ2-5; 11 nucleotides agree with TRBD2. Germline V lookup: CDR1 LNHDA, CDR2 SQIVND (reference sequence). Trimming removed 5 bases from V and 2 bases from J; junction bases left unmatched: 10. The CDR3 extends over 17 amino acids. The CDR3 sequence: CASSPYLAGGRQETQYF. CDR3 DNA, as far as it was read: TGTGCCAGTAGTCCCTACTTAGCGGGGGGGCGGCAAGAGACC.

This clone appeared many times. CDR3 bases read: TGTGCCAGCAGCCAAGCGGTAGTTAATGAAAAA. This encodes CASSQAVVNEK. The whole CDR3 region reads CASSQAVVNEKLFF. The genes are TRBV14 and TRBJ1-4; D is unclear. The read finishes 3 residues shy of the CDR3 end, and the germline J gene is used to complete it. Between the trimmed V and J ends, which lost 1 base and 4 bases, there was a span of 7 bases. The CDR3 length is 14 residues. Germline V CDR1 and CDR2: SGHDN, FVKESK.

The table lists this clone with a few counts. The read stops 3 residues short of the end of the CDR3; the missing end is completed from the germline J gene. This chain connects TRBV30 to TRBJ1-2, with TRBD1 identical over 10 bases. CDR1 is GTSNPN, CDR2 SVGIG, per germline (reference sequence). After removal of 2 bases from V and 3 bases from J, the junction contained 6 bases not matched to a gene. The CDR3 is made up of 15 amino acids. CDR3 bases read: TGTGCCTGGAGTAACCCTGGGACAGGGGACTATGGC. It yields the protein CAWSNPGTGDYG. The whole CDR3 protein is CAWSNPGTGDYGYTF. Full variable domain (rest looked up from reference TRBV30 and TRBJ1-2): SQTIHQWPATLVQPVGSPLSLECTVEGTSNPNLYWYRQAAGRGLQLLFYSVGIGQISSEVPQNLSASRPQDRQFILSSKKLLLSDSGFYLCAWSNPGTGDYGYTFGSGTRLTVV.

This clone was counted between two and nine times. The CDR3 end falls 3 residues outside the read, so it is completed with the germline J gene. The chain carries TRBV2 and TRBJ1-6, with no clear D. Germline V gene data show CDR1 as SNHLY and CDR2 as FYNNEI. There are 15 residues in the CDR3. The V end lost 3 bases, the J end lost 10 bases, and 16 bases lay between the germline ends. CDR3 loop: CASSEARGAKSPLHF. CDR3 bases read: TGTGCCAGCAGTGAGGCGCGGGGAGCCAAGTCACCC.

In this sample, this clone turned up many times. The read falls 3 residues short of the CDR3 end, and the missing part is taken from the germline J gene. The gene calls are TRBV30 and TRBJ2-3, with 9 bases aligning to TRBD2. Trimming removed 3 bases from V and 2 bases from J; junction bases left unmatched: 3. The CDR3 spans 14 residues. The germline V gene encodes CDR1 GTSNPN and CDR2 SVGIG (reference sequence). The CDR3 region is CAWRLAGNTDTQYF. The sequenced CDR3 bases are TGTGCCTGGAGGCTAGCGGGGAACACAGATACG.

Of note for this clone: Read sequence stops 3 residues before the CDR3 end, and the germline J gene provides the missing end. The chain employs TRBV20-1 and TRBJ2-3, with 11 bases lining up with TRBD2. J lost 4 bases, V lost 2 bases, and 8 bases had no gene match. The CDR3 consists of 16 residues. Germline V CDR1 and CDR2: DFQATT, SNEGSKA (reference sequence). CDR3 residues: CSARPAGTSGADTQYF. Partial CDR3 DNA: TGCAGTGCTAGACCCGCAGGGACTAGCGGCGCAGATACG.

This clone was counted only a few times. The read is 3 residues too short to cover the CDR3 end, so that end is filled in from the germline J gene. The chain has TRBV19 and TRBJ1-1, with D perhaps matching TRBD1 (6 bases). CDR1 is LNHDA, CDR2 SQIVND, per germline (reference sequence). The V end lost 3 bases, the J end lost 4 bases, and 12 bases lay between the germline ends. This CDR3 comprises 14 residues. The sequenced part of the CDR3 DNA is TGTGCCAGTAGTATGACAGGCTCGCCCACTGAA. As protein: CASSMTGSPTE. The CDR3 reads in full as CASSMTGSPTEAFF.